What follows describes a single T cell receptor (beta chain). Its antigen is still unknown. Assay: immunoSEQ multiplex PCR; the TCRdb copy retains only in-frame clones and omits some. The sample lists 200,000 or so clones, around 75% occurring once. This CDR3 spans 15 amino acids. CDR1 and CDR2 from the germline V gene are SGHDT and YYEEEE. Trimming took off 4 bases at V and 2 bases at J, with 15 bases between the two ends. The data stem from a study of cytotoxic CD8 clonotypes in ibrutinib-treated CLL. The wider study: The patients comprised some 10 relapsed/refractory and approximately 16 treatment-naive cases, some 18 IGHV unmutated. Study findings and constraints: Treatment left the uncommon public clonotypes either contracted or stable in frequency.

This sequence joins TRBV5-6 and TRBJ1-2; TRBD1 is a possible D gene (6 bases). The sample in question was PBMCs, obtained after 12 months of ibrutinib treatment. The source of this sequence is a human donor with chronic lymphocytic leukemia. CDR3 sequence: CASSPGRGANYGYTF. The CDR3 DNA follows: TGTGCCAGCAGCCCCGGCAGGGGCGCGAACTATGGCTACACCTTC. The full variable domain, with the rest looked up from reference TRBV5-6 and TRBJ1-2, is DAGVTQSPTHLIKTRGQQVTLRCSPKSGHDTVSWYQQALGQGPQFIFQYYEEEERQRGNFPDRFSGHQFPNYSSELNVNALLLGDSALYLCASSPGRGANYGYTFGSGTRLTVV.